These 22 T cell receptor beta chains were all obtained from the same sample, sequenced in a study of cytomegalovirus exposure and HLA in healthy donors. The PCR used 60 Vbeta and 13 Jbeta primers. Repertoires were generated with immunoSEQ multiplex PCR, while TCRdb's copy carries only in-frame clones and drops some. This sample carries some 250,000 clones, approximately 81% of them seen once, and the ten largest clones take 8%. Sample: PBMCs. The receptors were sampled from a woman aged 55-70 years in good health and CMV-seropositive.

The J gene is TRBJ2-1, the V gene TRBV7-9, with 12 bases matching TRBD1. Germline loops: CDR1 SEHNR, CDR2 FQNEAQ (reference sequence). The CDR3 spans 16 residues. V lost 5 bases to trimming and J lost 7 bases; unmatched junction nucleotides: 9. The CDR3 spells CASSPPPGQGANEQFF. The CDR3 coding sequence is TGTGCCAGCAGCCCACCCCCGGGACAGGGGGCAAATGAGCAGTTCTTC. Full variable domain (rest looked up from reference TRBV7-9 and TRBJ2-1): DTGVSQNPRHKITKRGQNVTFRCDPISEHNRLYWYRQTLGQGPEFLTYFQNEAQLEKSRLLSDRFSAERPKGSFSTLEIQRTEQGDSAMYLCASSPPPGQGANEQFFGPGTRLTVL.

This clone showed up just once. The junction departs from germline at one end; a sequencing error may be responsible. V gene TRBV5-4 combines with J gene TRBJ2-1; D remains unclear. CDR3 size: 11 residues. CDR1 and CDR2 (germline): SGHNT, YYREEE (reference sequence). Here the CDR3 reads CASSSNNEQFF. The CDR3 DNA follows: TGTGCCAGCAGCTCCAACAATGAGCAGTTCTTC. Looking up the rest from reference TRBV5-4 and TRBJ2-1 gives the full variable domain: ETGVTQSPTHLIKTRGQQVTLRCSSQSGHNTVSWYQQALGQGPQFIFQYYREEENGRGNFPPRFSGLQFPNYSSELNVNALELDDSALYLCASSSNNEQFFGPGTRLTVL.

The chain recombines TRBV5-1 with TRBJ2-7; D is possibly TRBD1 (6 bases). The germline V gene has CDR1 SGHRS and CDR2 YFSETQ. The CDR3 contains 14 residues. The V and J ends lost 4 bases and 3 bases respectively, with 14 bases between them. CDR3 in DNA: TGCGCCAGCAGCATACAGGGAAAGGGCTACGAGCAGTACTTC. It specifies CASSIQGKGYEQYF.

The V gene is TRBV2, the J gene TRBJ2-2; TRBD2 aligns across 8 bases. V lost 8 bases, J lost 3 bases, and 2 bases stayed unmatched. Looked up from germline, CDR1 is SNHLY and CDR2 is FYNNEI. The CDR3 covers 13 residues. This CDR3 is CASALADTGELFF. The DNA of the CDR3 is TGTGCCAGCGCACTAGCGGACACCGGGGAGCTGTTTTTT. Combining the CDR3 with reference TRBV2 and TRBJ2-2 gives the whole variable domain EPEVTQTPSHQVTQMGQEVILRCVPISNHLYFYWYRQILGQKVEFLVSFYNNEISEKSEIFDDQFSVERPDGSNFTLKIRSTKLEDSAMYFCASALADTGELFFGEGSRLTVL.

V usage is TRBV2 and J usage is TRBJ1-2, with TRBD1 identical over 9 bases. Germline CDR1 is SNHLY and CDR2 is FYNNEI. The CDR3 has 14 residues. Trimming cost V 8 bases and J 0 bases; bases outside gene matches: 4. CDR3 nucleotides: TGTGCCAGCTATCGGGACAGGGCTAACTATGGCTACACCTTC. Amino acid sequence: CASYRDRANYGYTF.

V is TRBV9 and J is TRBJ1-1; possible D gene TRBD1, 5 bases. This CDR3 is 13 amino acids long. The V end lost 4 bases, the J end lost 11 bases, and 18 bases lay between the germline ends. Per germline, CDR1 SGDLS and CDR2 YYNGEE. The CDR3 sequence is CASSSYSGVAAFF. The CDR3 nucleotides are TGTGCCAGCAGCTCCTACTCGGGGGTTGCGGCTTTCTTT.

The rearrangement links TRBV19 to TRBJ1-2; D is unresolved. Germline V gives CDR1 LNHDA, CDR2 SQIVND (reference sequence). Trimming left V 0 bases short and J 7 bases short, with 18 bases between. The CDR3 runs 16 residues. For the CDR3, the DNA is TGTGCCAGTAGTATAGATCGGAGGGTCGAACGTCCTGGCTACACCTTC. Protein sequence: CASSIDRRVERPGYTF.

The V gene is TRBV4-1, the J gene TRBJ2-1, with 16 bases lining up with TRBD2. V lost 0 bases and J lost 7; bases outside the gene matches: 9. In germline, CDR1 is MGHRA, CDR2 YSYEKL. The CDR3 consists of 19 residues. The CDR3 sequence: CASSQDGGLAGGPQNEQFF. CDR3 nucleotide sequence: TGCGCCAGCAGCCAAGATGGGGGACTAGCGGGAGGGCCTCAGAATGAGCAGTTCTTC.

The chain couples TRBV19 to TRBJ1-2; D unclear. CDR1 and CDR2 from the germline V gene are LNHDA and SQIVND (reference sequence). The CDR3 runs 12 residues. Trimming took 6 bases from V and 4 from J, leaving 9 bases between them. The CDR3 reads CASSGGLYGYTF. In DNA form, the CDR3 reads TGTGCCAGTAGCGGAGGACTCTATGGCTACACCTTC.

The chain carries TRBV2 and TRBJ2-2, with D perhaps matching TRBD1 (5 bases). The CDR3 is 13 amino acids. V lost 8 bases to trimming and J lost 4 bases, with 11 bases between them. The V gene's germline CDR1 is SNHLY and CDR2 FYNNEI. CDR3 protein: CASCRGSTGELFF. In DNA, the CDR3 is TGTGCCAGCTGTAGGGGCTCCACCGGGGAGCTGTTTTTT.

CDR3 bases: TGTGCCAGCAGCTTGGCAAGCACAGATACGCAGTATTTT. Encoded protein: CASSLASTDTQYF. The V and J genes are TRBV5-4 and TRBJ2-3; no firm D call. Germline V lookup: CDR1 SGHNT, CDR2 YYREEE (reference sequence). V was shortened by 0 bases and J by 0 bases, with 2 bases between the two germline ends. CDR3 size: 13 residues.

This clone was counted only a few times. This chain connects TRBV7-8 to TRBJ1-3; D may be TRBD1 (5 bases). Germline loops: CDR1 SGHVS, CDR2 FQNEAQ. The V and J ends lost 4 bases and 2 bases respectively, with 18 bases between them. The CDR3 runs to 17 residues. CDR3 loop: CASSSPGGAGAGNTIYF. Here the CDR3 DNA reads TGTGCCAGCAGCTCTCCCGGCGGGGCGGGCGCTGGAAACACCATATATTTT.

This clone was observed once. V is TRBV19 and J is TRBJ1-1; D is possibly TRBD1 (6 bases). Per the germline V gene, CDR1 is LNHDA and CDR2 is SQIVND (reference sequence). The CDR3 consists of 16 residues. The V gene lost 4 bases and the J gene lost 2 bases, with 17 bases spanning the gap. The CDR3 DNA is TGTGCCAGTAGTAAGATCCCCGCAGGGACAAACACTGAAGCTTTCTTT. Protein sequence: CASSKIPAGTNTEAFF.

This clone occurred a few times. This chain links TRBV5-1 with TRBJ2-7, with TRBD1 as a possible D gene (5 bases). The CDR3 spans 15 residues. Trimming took off 0 bases at V and 0 bases at J, with 10 bases between the two ends. CDR1 SGHRS and CDR2 YFSETQ come from the germline V gene. This CDR3 reads CASSLAPDSSYEQYF. The CDR3, as DNA: TGCGCCAGCAGCTTGGCTCCCGACAGCTCCTACGAGCAGTACTTC.

V and J are TRBV5-1 and TRBJ1-3, with 7 bases aligning to TRBD1. The germline CDR1 and CDR2 sequences are SGHRS and YFSETQ. V lost 4 bases, J lost 2 bases, and 3 bases stayed unmatched. This CDR3 region has 14 residues. CDR3 sequence: CASSPGTAGNTIYF. In nucleotides, the CDR3 is TGCGCCAGCAGCCCCGGGACAGCTGGAAACACCATATATTTT.

J is TRBJ2-7 and V is TRBV6-1, with a possible D match to TRBD1 (5 bases). V was trimmed by 6 bases and J by 3 bases, leaving 18 bases between them. CDR3 length: 15 amino acids. The germline CDR1 and CDR2 sequences are MNHNS and SASEGT. CDR3 loop: CASSPGRGRVYEQYF. CDR3 nucleotides: TGTGCCAGCAGCCCCGGTAGGGGTAGAGTCTACGAGCAGTACTTC.

This clone was counted a few times. The genes are TRBV27 and TRBJ1-5; 8 positions agree with TRBD1. The length of the CDR3 is 14 residues. The V gene's germline CDR1 is MNHEY and CDR2 SMNVEV (reference sequence). The V and J ends lost 5 bases and 2 bases, in that order; junction bases with no gene match: 2. In DNA form, the CDR3 reads TGTGCCAGCAGTCAGACAGGGGGCAATCAGCCCCAGCATTTT. Translation gives CASSQTGGNQPQHF.

V is TRBV19 and J is TRBJ1-5, with a weak D call TRBD1 (5 bases). The CDR3 has 15 residues. The germline V gene encodes CDR1 LNHDA and CDR2 SQIVND (reference sequence). V was cut by 4 bases and J by 1 base, with 11 bases left in between. Here the CDR3 DNA reads TGTGCCAGTAGTAGCCAGGGTCGGAGCAATCAGCCCCAGCATTTT. Translating gives CASSSQGRSNQPQHF.

The genes are TRBV28 and TRBJ2-7, with 10 positions matching TRBD2. The germline V gene encodes CDR1 MDHEN and CDR2 SYDVKM. J gave up 7 bases and V 3 bases, and 15 bases lay outside the gene matches. The CDR3 extends over 17 amino acids. The CDR3 spells CASSFPSGRERAREQYF. CDR3 nucleotide sequence: TGTGCCAGCAGTTTCCCGAGCGGGAGGGAGAGGGCTAGGGAGCAGTACTTC.

This chain joins TRBV23-1 and TRBJ2-1; possibly TRBD2 for D (6 bases). TRBV23-1 is noted as an ORF with a role that remains uncertain. CDR3 size: 14 residues. Trimming took off 7 bases at V and 8 bases at J, with 18 bases between the two ends. CDR3 sequence (DNA): TGCGCCAGCACCAGGAGGGAGTTCGTTCATGAGCAGTTCTTC. Translated: CASTRREFVHEQFF.

V and J are TRBV6-6 and TRBJ2-7; 7 bases map to TRBD1. Germline V lookup: CDR1 MNHNY, CDR2 SVGAGI (reference sequence). With V trimmed by 2 bases and J by 5 bases, 3 bases remained unmatched. This CDR3 spans 13 amino acids. The CDR3: CASSYLQGDEQYF. In DNA form, the CDR3 reads TGTGCCAGCAGTTACCTTCAGGGGGACGAGCAGTACTTC.

CDR3 residues: CASSSDRGRDQPQHF. The CDR3 DNA sequence: TGTGCCAGCTCCTCAGACAGGGGGCGAGATCAGCCCCAGCATTTT. This chain links TRBV18 with TRBJ1-5; the match to TRBD1 covers 10 bases. The CDR3 is 15 residues long. Trimming took 6 bases from V and 5 from J; bases not matched to a gene: 7. Germline loops: CDR1 KGHSH, CDR2 LQKENI.